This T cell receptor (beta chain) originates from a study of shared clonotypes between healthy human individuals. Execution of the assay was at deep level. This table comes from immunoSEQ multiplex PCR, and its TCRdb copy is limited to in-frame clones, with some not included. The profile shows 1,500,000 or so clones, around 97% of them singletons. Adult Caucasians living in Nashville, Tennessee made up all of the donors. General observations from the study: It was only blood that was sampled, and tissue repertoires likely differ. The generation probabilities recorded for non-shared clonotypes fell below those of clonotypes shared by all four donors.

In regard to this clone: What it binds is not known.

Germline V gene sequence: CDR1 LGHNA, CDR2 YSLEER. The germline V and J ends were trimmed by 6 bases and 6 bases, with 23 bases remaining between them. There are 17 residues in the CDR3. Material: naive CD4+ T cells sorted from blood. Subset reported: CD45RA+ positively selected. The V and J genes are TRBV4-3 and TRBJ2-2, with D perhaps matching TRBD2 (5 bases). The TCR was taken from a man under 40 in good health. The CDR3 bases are TGCGCCAGCAGTTTTTTCATGAGGACGCCTAGCCCCGGGGAGCTGTTTTTT. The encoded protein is CASSFFMRTPSPGELFF.